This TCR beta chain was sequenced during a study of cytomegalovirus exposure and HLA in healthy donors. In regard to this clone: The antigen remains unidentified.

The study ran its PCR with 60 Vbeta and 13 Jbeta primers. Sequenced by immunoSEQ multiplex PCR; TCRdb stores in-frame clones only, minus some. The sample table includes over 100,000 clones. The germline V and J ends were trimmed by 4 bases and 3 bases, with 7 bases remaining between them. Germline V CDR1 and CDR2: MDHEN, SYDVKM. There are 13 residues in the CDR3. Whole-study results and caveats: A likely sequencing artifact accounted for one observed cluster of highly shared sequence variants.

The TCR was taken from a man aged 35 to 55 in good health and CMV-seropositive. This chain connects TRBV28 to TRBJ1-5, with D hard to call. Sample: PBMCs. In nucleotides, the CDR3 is TGTGCCAGCAGTTCTGACAACAATCAGCCCCAGCATTTT. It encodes CASSSDNNQPQHF. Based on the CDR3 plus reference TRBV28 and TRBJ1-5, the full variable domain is DVKVTQSSRYLVKRTGEKVFLECVQDMDHENMFWYRQDPGLGLRLIYFSYDVKMKEKGDIPEGYSVSREKKERFSLILESASTNQTSMYLCASSSDNNQPQHFGDGTRLSIL.